The sequence of this TCR beta chain was determined in a study of blood T cells in healthy people across ages. This CDR3 spans 14 amino acids. The V and J ends lost 0 bases and 4 bases respectively, with 10 bases between them. Germline V CDR1 and CDR2: DFQATT, SNEGSKA (reference sequence). Study-level points and caveats: Older age coincided with a roughly linear decline in TCR beta diversity per million T cells. A greater number of naive CD4+ cells and higher diversity distinguished long-lived donors from aged donors.

This clonotype was counted between two and nine times. Its antigen is not identified. Combining a sample-barcoded 5' primer with a J-beta primer mix, a second PCR ran for 7 to 11 cycles. Each TCR beta cDNA got a 12-nucleotide random molecular identifier. TCRdb fed the 5' RACE reads into MiXCR, producing one record per CDR3 protein. The sample shows some 710,000 distinct CDR3 sequences, 22% of them seen only once. Investigators took about 10 milliliters of peripheral blood from every donor. Sequencing input: blood. This receptor was obtained from a man aged 65 to 79 in good health. J is TRBJ2-1 and V is TRBV20-1, with a weak D call TRBD1 (5 bases). As DNA, the CDR3 is TGCAGTGCTAGAGATCTGGGGCAATACAATGAGCAGTTCTTC. It is translated as CSARDLGQYNEQFF.